These 8 T cell receptor beta chains were sequenced from one sample in a study of blood T cell repertoires in COVID-19. Some clones are missing from TCRdb's copy, which holds only in-frame ones; the method was immunoSEQ multiplex PCR. The sample carries 250,000 to 350,000 clones, roughly 86% recorded once. Sequencing input: PBMCs or T cells enriched from blood (not recorded which). These receptors were taken from a woman in her 30s who had recovered from COVID-19.

J is TRBJ2-5 and V is TRBV11-3; 9 positions match TRBD2. The CDR3 has 15 amino acids. From germline, CDR1 is SGHNT and CDR2 YENEEA. V trimming: 3 bases; J trimming: 4 bases; junction bases outside the gene matches: 6. This CDR3 reads CASSFGGGDRETQYF. DNA for the CDR3: TGTGCCAGCAGCTTTGGCGGGGGGGATCGAGAGACCCAGTACTTC.

This clone was counted a few times. The chain carries TRBV4-1 and TRBJ1-1, with 8 bases matching TRBD1. With V trimmed by 4 bases and J by 4 bases, 8 bases remained unmatched. This CDR3 region has 15 residues. Looked up from germline, CDR1 is MGHRA and CDR2 is YSYEKL. CDR3 DNA sequence: TGCGCCAGCAGCCCCGGACAGGGAAGTTTCACTGAAGCTTTCTTT. Residues: CASSPGQGSFTEAFF.

DNA of the CDR3: TGTGCCAGCAGCCAGCCAGGGGAAAAACTGTTTTTT. It yields the protein CASSQPGEKLFF. The rearrangement uses TRBV3-1 (or the pseudogene TRBV3-2) and TRBJ1-4; maybe TRBD1 (5 bases). There are 12 residues in the CDR3. Deletions cut 3 bases from V and 8 bases from J, with 7 bases between. Germline V gene sequence: CDR1 LGHDT, CDR2 YNNKEL (reference sequence).

This clone was counted only a few times. The V and J genes are TRBV4-1 and TRBJ2-7; TRBD1 matches at 9 bases. The germline gives CDR1 MGHRA, CDR2 YSYEKL. Trimming at V came to 4 bases and at J to 0 bases, leaving 4 bases not matched to a gene. This CDR3 has 15 amino acids. The CDR3 sequence is CASSPWTGDSYEQYF. The DNA of the CDR3 is TGCGCCAGCAGCCCCTGGACAGGGGACTCCTACGAGCAGTACTTC.

The genes are TRBV6-5 and TRBJ1-2; 8 nucleotides agree with TRBD1. Per the germline V gene, CDR1 is MNHEY and CDR2 is SVGAGI. The CDR3 consists of 16 residues. V was pared by 2 bases and J by 4 bases, with 9 bases of the junction left unmatched. The CDR3 sequence is CASSYHSTGGSYGYTF. The CDR3 DNA follows: TGTGCCAGCAGTTACCATTCCACAGGGGGTAGCTATGGCTACACCTTC.

The chain is built from TRBV7-9 and TRBJ1-4, with D perhaps matching TRBD1 (5 bases). The CDR3 has 13 amino acids. Germline V CDR1 and CDR2: SEHNR, FQNEAQ (reference sequence). V was pared by 6 bases and J by 7 bases, with 12 bases between. CDR3 in DNA: TGTGCCAGCAGGGGGCAGTCTTTTGAAAAACTGTTTTTT. Protein sequence: CASRGQSFEKLFF. The full variable domain, rest sourced from reference TRBV7-9 and TRBJ1-4, is DTGVSQNPRHKITKRGQNVTFRCDPISEHNRLYWYRQTLGQGPEFLTYFQNEAQLEKSRLLSDRFSAERPKGSFSTLEIQRTEQGDSAMYLCASRGQSFEKLFFGSGTQLSVL.

This chain links TRBV5-5 with TRBJ2-5, with 8 bases lining up with TRBD2. J lost 0 bases, V lost 0 bases, and 10 bases had no gene match. The germline V gene encodes CDR1 SGHKS and CDR2 YYEKEE (reference sequence). CDR3 size: 18 residues. CDR3 in amino acids: CASSLAGGTREYQETQYF. The CDR3 DNA is TGTGCCAGCAGCTTGGCTGGGGGGACTAGGGAGTACCAAGAGACCCAGTACTTC.

This chain links TRBV11-2 with TRBJ2-2, with TRBD1 matching over 11 bases. The CDR3 has 16 residues. With V trimmed by 6 bases and J by 6 bases, 9 bases remained unmatched. CDR1 and CDR2 from the germline V gene are SGHAT and FQNNGV. The chain's CDR3 is CASSQVRDRGAGELFF. Written as DNA, the CDR3 is TGTGCCAGCAGTCAGGTACGGGACAGGGGGGCCGGGGAGCTGTTTTTT.